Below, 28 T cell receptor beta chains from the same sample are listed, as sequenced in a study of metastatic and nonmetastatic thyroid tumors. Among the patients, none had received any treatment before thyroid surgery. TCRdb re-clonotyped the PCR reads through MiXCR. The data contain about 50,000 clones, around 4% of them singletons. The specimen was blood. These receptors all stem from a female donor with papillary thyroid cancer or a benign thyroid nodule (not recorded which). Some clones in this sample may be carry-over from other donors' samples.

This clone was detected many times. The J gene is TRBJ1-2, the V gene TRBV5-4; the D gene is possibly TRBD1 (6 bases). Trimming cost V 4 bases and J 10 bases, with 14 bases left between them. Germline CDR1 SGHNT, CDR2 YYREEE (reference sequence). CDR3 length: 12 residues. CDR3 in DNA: TGTGCCAGCAGCCCGCCGGGACAAACCTACACCTTC. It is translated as CASSPPGQTYTF.

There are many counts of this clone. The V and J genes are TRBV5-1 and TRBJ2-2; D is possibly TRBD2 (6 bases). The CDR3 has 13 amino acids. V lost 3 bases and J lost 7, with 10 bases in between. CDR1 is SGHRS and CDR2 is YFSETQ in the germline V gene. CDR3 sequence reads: CASSSQGGGELFF. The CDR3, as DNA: TGCGCCAGCAGCTCCCAGGGAGGCGGGGAGCTGTTTTTT.

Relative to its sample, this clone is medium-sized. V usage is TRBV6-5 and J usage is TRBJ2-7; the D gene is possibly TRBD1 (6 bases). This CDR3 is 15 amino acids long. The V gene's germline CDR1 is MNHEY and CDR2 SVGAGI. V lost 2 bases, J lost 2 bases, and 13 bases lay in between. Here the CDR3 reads CASSYQLQGTYEQYF. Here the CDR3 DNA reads TGTGCCAGCAGTTACCAGCTCCAGGGGACCTACGAGCAGTACTTC.

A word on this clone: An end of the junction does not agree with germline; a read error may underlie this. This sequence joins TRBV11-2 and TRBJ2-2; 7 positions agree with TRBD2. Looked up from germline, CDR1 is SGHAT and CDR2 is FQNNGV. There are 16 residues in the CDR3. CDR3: CAGSINEGRDTGELFF. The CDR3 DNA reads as TGTGCCGGCAGCATCAATGAGGGGAGGGACACCGGGGAGCTGTTTTTT. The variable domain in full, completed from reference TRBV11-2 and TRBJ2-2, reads EAGVAQSPRYKIIEKRQSVAFWCNPISGHATLYWYQQILGQGPKLLIQFQNNGVVDDSQLPKDRFSAERLKGVDSTLKIQPAKLEDSAVYLCAGSINEGRDTGELFFGEGSRLTVL.

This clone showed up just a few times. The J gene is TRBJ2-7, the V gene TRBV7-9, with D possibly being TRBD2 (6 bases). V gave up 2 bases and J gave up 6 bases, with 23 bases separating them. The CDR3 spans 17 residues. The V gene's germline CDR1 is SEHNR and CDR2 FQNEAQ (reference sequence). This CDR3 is CASSLTIARTLGGEQYF. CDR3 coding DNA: TGTGCCAGCAGCTTAACTATCGCGAGGACCTTGGGAGGCGAGCAGTACTTC.

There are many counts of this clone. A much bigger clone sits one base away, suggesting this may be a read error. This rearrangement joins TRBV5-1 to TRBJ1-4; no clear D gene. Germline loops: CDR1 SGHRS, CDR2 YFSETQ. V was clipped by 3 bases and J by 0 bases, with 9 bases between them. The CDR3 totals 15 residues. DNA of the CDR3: TGCGCCAGCAGCTCGTTACCTGCAACTAATGAAAAACTGTTTTTT. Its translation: CASSSLPATNEKLFF.

CDR3 sequence reads: CASSYNRLAGNYNEQFF. The CDR3 DNA reads TGTGCCAGCAGTTATAATCGACTAGCGGGAAACTACAATGAGCAGTTCTTC. The chain recombines TRBV6-2 or TRBV6-3 with TRBJ2-1; 11 bases fit TRBD2. The V gene end was trimmed by 3 bases and the J gene end by 3 bases; junction bases not matched to a gene: 7. Per germline, CDR1 MNHEY and CDR2 SVGEGT. The CDR3 consists of 17 residues.

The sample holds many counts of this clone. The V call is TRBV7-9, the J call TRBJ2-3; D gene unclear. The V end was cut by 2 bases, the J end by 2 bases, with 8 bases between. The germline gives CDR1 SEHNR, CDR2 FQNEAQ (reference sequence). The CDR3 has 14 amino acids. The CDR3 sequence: CASSLSAITDTQYF. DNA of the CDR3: TGTGCCAGCAGCTTATCGGCGATCACAGATACGCAGTATTTT. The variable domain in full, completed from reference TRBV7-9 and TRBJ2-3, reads DTGVSQNPRHKITKRGQNVTFRCDPISEHNRLYWYRQTLGQGPEFLTYFQNEAQLEKSRLLSDRFSAERPKGSFSTLEIQRTEQGDSAMYLCASSLSAITDTQYFGPGTRLTVL.

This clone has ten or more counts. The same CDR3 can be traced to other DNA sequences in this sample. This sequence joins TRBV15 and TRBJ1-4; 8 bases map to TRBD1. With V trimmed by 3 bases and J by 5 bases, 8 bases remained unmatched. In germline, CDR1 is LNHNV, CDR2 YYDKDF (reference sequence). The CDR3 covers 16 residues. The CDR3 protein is CATSSLTGQDNEKLFF. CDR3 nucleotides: TGTGCCACCAGCAGCCTAACGGGACAGGACAATGAAAAACTGTTTTTT. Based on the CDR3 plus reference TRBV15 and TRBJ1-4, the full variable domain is DAMVIQNPRYQVTQFGKPVTLSCSQTLNHNVMYWYQQKSSQAPKLLFHYYDKDFNNEADTPDNFQSRRPNTSFCFLDIRSPGLGDTAMYLCATSSLTGQDNEKLFFGSGTQLSVL.

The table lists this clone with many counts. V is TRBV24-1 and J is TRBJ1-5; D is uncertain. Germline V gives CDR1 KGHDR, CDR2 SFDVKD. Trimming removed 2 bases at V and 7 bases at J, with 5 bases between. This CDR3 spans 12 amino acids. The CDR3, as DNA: TGTGCCACCAGTGATTCGTTGCAGCCCCAGCATTTT. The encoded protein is CATSDSLQPQHF.

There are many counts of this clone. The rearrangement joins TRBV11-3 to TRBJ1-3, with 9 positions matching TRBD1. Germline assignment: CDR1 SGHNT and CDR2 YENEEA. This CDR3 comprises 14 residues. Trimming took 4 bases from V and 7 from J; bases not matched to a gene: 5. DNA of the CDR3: TGTGCCAGCAGCTCCAGGGGACAGGGTAACACCATATATTTT. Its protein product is CASSSRGQGNTIYF.

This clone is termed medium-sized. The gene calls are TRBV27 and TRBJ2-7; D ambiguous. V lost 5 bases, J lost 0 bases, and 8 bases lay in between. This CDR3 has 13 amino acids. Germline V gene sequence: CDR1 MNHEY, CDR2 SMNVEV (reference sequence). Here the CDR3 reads CASSRMGSYEQYF. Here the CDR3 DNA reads TGTGCCAGCAGTCGGATGGGCTCCTACGAGCAGTACTTC.

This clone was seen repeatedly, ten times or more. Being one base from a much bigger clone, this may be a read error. For the CDR3, the DNA is TGTGCCAACAGCACCAGGGGGGGCAGGAACACTGAAGCTTTCTTT. Its translation is CANSTRGGRNTEAFF. This chain joins TRBV11-3 and TRBJ1-1; 7 bases align to TRBD1. Germline CDR1 and CDR2: SGHNT and YENEEA. The CDR3 is 15 residues long.

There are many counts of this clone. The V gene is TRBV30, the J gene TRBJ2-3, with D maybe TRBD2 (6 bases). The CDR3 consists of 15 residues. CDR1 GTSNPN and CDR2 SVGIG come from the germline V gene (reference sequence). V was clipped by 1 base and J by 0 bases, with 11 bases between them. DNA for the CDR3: TGTGCCTGGAGTGCCGCGGGAACTAGCACAGATACGCAGTATTTT. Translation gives CAWSAAGTSTDTQYF.

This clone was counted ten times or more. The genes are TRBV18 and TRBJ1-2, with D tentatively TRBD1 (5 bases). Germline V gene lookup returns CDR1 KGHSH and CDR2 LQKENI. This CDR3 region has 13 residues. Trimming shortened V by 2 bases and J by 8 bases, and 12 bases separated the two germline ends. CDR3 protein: CASSPEGYQGYTF. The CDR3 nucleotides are TGTGCCAGCTCACCAGAGGGGTACCAGGGCTACACCTTC.

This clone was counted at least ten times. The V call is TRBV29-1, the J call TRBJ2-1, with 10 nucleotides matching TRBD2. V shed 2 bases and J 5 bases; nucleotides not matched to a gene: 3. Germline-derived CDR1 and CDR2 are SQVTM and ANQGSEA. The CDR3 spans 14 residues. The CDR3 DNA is TGCAGCGTTGAACCACTAGCGGGAAACAATGAGCAGTTCTTC. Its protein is CSVEPLAGNNEQFF.

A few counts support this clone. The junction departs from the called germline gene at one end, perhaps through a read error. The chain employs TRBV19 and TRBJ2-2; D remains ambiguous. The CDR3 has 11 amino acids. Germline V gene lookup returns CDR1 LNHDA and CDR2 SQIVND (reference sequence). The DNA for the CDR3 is TGTGCAAGTAGCCGTAATTGGGAGCTGTTTTTT. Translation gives CASSRNWELFF.

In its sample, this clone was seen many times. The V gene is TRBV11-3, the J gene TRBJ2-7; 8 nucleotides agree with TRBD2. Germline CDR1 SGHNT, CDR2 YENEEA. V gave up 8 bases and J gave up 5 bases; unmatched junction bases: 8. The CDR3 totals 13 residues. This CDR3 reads CASREGGLDEQYF. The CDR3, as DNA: TGTGCCAGCCGGGAGGGGGGTCTCGACGAGCAGTACTTC.

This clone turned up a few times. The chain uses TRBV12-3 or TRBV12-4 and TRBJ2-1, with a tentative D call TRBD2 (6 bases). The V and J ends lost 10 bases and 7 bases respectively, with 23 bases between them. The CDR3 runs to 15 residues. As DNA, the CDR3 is TGTGCCATCATCCCTTTTTGGTGTGGAGGGAATGAGCAGTTCTTC. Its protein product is CAIIPFWCGGNEQFF.

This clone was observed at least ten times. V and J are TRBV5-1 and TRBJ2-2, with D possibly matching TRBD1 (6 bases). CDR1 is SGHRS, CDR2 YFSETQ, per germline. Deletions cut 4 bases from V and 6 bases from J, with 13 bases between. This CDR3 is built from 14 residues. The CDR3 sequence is CASSQQGLAGELFF. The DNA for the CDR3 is TGCGCCAGCAGCCAACAGGGATTGGCCGGGGAGCTGTTTTTT.

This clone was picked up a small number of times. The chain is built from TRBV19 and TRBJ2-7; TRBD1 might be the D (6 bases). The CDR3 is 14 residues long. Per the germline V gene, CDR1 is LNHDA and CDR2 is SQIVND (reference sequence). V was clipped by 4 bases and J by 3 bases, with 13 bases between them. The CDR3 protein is CASSTRDNHYEQYF. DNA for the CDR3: TGTGCCAGTAGTACACGGGACAACCACTACGAGCAGTACTTC.

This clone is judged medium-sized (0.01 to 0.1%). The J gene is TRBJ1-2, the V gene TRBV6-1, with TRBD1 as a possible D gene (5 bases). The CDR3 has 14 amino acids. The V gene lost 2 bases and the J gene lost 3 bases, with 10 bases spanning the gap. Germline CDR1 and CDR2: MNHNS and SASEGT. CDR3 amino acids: CASSEKGRDYGYTF. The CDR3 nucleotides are TGTGCCAGCAGTGAAAAGGGGAGGGACTATGGCTACACCTTC.

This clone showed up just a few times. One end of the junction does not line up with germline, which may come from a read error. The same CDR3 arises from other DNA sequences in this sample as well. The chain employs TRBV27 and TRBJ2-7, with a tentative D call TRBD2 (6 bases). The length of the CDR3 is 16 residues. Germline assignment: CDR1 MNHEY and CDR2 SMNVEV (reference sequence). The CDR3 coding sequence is TGTGCCAGCAGTTTATCGCGGGGTGGAGGGTCCTACGAGCAATACTTC. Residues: CASSLSRGGGSYEQYF.

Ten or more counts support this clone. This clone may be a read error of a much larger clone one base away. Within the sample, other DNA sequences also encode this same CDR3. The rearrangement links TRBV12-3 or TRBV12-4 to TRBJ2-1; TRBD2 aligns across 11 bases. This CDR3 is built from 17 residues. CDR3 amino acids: CASSFNLLAGGSNEQFF. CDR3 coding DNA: TGTGCCAGCAGTTTCAACCTCCTAGCGGGAGGAAGCAATGAACAGTTCTTC.

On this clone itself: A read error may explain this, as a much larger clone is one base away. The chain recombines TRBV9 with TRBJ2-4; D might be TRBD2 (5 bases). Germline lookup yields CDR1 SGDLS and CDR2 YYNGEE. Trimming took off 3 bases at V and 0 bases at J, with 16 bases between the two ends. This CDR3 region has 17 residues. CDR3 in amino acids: CASSAFVAGLAKNIQYF. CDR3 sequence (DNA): TGTGCCAGCAGCGCGTTCGTGGCGGGTTTAGCCAAAAACATTCAGTACTTC.

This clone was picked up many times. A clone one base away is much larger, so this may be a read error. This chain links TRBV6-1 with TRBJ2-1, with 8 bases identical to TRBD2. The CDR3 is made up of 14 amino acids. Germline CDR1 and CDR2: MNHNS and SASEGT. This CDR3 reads CASSTRLAPNEQLF. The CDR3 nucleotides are TGTGCCAGCAGTACCCGACTAGCGCCTAATGAGCAGCTCTTC.

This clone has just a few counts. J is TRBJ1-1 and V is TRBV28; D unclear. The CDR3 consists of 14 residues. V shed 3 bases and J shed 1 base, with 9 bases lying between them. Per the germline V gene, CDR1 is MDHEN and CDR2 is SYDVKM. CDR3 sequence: CASSFVTENTEAFF. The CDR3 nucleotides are TGTGCCAGCAGTTTTGTCACAGAGAACACTGAAGCTTTCTTT.

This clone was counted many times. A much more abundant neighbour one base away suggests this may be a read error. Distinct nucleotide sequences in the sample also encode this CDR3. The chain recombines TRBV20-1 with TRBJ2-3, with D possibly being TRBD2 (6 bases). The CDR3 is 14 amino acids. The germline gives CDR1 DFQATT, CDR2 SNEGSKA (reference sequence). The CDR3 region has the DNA TGCAATGCCCGCACTAGCATAGGCACAGATACGCAGTATTTT. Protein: CNARTSIGTDTQYF.